One and the same sample provided the 26 T cell receptor beta chains below, sequenced in a study of siplizumab effects on memory and regulatory T cells. Sequenced by immunoSEQ multiplex PCR; TCRdb stores in-frame clones only, minus some. The table records 50,000 to 70,000 clones, just over 95% of them present only once. Sequenced material: naive CD8+ T cells sorted from blood. All receptors come from a human donor in good health.

The V gene is TRBV10-1, the J gene TRBJ1-1; D uncertain. This CDR3 has 14 residues. The ends were cut back, 1 base at V and 0 bases at J, with 6 bases in the middle. Germline V gene sequence: CDR1 WNHNN, CDR2 SYGVQD (reference sequence). The CDR3 region is CASSEWGVNTEAFF. In nucleotides, the CDR3 is TGCGCCAGCAGTGAGTGGGGAGTGAACACTGAAGCTTTCTTT.

The chain carries TRBV7-2 and TRBJ1-3, with a tentative D call TRBD1 (6 bases). This CDR3 is built from 16 residues. Deletions cut 4 bases from V and 4 bases from J, with 17 bases between. The germline V gene has CDR1 SGHTA and CDR2 FQGNSA. CDR3 residues: CASSSLGGGVGNTIYF. The CDR3 coding sequence is TGTGCCAGCAGCTCCCTGGGGGGGGGCGTGGGAAACACCATATATTTT.

The chain links TRBV7-6 to TRBJ2-1; D unresolved. The length of the CDR3 is 13 residues. Trimming took 2 bases from V and 5 from J, leaving 7 bases between them. Germline assignment: CDR1 SGHVS and CDR2 FNYEAQ. The CDR3 spells CASSLREHNEQFF. The CDR3 nucleotides are TGTGCCAGCAGCTTAAGGGAACACAATGAGCAGTTCTTC.

The chain has TRBV18 and TRBJ2-7; 8 bases line up with TRBD1. This CDR3 spans 13 amino acids. Germline CDR1 is KGHSH and CDR2 is LQKENI. With 6 bases clipped from V and 4 bases from J, the junction kept 5 bases outside the gene matches. CDR3 loop: CASSHDRGYEQYF. The DNA of the CDR3 is TGTGCCAGCTCCCACGACAGGGGATACGAGCAGTACTTC. The whole variable domain, filled in from reference TRBV18 and TRBJ2-7, reads NAGVMQNPRHLVRRRGQEARLRCSPMKGHSHVYWYRQLPEEGLKFMVYLQKENIIDESGMPKERFSAEFPKEGPSILRIQQVVRGDSAAYFCASSHDRGYEQYFGPGTRLTVT.

V is TRBV2 and J is TRBJ2-7; no clear D. V lost 6 bases, J lost 0 bases, and 21 bases lay in between. This CDR3 has 17 amino acids. Germline lookup yields CDR1 SNHLY and CDR2 FYNNEI. CDR3 residues: CASRGWMAGPSSYEQYF. Written as DNA, the CDR3 is TGTGCCAGCAGGGGATGGATGGCAGGCCCTAGCTCCTACGAGCAGTACTTC. The complete variable domain, with remaining parts taken from reference TRBV2 and TRBJ2-7, reads EPEVTQTPSHQVTQMGQEVILRCVPISNHLYFYWYRQILGQKVEFLVSFYNNEISEKSEIFDDQFSVERPDGSNFTLKIRSTKLEDSAMYFCASRGWMAGPSSYEQYFGPGTRLTVT.

Here the CDR3 DNA reads TGTGCCAGCAGCTCGGGGACAGCGTACGAGCAGTACTTC. Residues: CASSSGTAYEQYF. The chain carries TRBV5-6 and TRBJ2-7, with 7 bases identical to TRBD1. The trim removed 3 bases at V and 4 bases at J, leaving 4 bases unmatched. Germline V CDR1 and CDR2: SGHDT, YYEEEE. CDR3 length: 13 amino acids.

This chain links TRBV7-9 with TRBJ2-4, with D possibly matching TRBD1 (6 bases). CDR1 is SEHNR and CDR2 is FQNEAQ in the germline V gene (reference sequence). Trimming shortened V by 7 bases and J by 8 bases, and 18 bases separated the two germline ends. This CDR3 is 14 amino acids long. This CDR3 is CASTQGSGEDIQYF. Written as DNA, the CDR3 is TGTGCCAGCACCCAGGGGTCAGGGGAAGACATTCAGTACTTC.

V and J are TRBV9 and TRBJ2-2; no firm D call. Germline V lookup: CDR1 SGDLS, CDR2 YYNGEE. The ends were cut back, 0 bases at V and 2 bases at J, with 5 bases in the middle. The CDR3 extends over 14 amino acids. CDR3 in amino acids: CASSVAQNTGELFF. The CDR3 bases are TGTGCCAGCAGCGTAGCTCAAAACACCGGGGAGCTGTTTTTT.

The J gene is TRBJ2-1, the V gene TRBV7-8; D remains ambiguous. V lost 5 bases, J lost 6 bases, and 11 bases lay in between. The length of the CDR3 is 13 residues. Germline CDR1 and CDR2: SGHVS and FQNEAQ. Here the CDR3 DNA reads TGTGCCAGCAGCACAAGGGCAGGCAATGAGCAGTTCTTC. Protein: CASSTRAGNEQFF. Drawing the rest from reference TRBV7-8 and TRBJ2-1, the complete variable domain is GAGVSQSPRYKVAKRGQDVALRCDPISGHVSLFWYQQALGQGPEFLTYFQNEAQLDKSGLPSDRFFAERPEGSVSTLKIQRTQQEDSAVYLCASSTRAGNEQFFGPGTRLTVL.

The CDR3: CASTPSRGVETQYF. In DNA form, the CDR3 reads TGTGCCAGTACCCCCTCTAGGGGCGTTGAGACCCAGTACTTC. This chain uses TRBV19 with TRBJ2-5; perhaps TRBD1 as D (5 bases). CDR1 LNHDA and CDR2 SQIVND come from the germline V gene (reference sequence). V lost 7 bases and J 5 bases, leaving 17 bases between the germline ends. The CDR3 extends over 14 amino acids.

The chain employs TRBV5-4 and TRBJ2-1; a possible D gene is TRBD2 (6 bases). Deletions cut 9 bases from V and 0 bases from J, with 13 bases between. CDR1 is SGHNT and CDR2 is YYREEE in the germline V gene (reference sequence). CDR3 length: 14 amino acids. CDR3 nucleotides: TGTGCCACCTCGGGACTCAGCTCCTACAATGAGCAGTTCTTC. Translation: CATSGLSSYNEQFF.

This chain uses TRBV15 with TRBJ1-2, with TRBD1 identical over 8 bases. V shed 5 bases and J 2 bases; nucleotides not matched to a gene: 10. Germline CDR1 and CDR2: LNHNV and YYDKDF (reference sequence). There are 16 residues in the CDR3. The DNA for the CDR3 is TGTGCCACCAGCCCAAAGGACAGGGCCCCGAACTATGGCTACACCTTC. Translation: CATSPKDRAPNYGYTF. The full variable domain, rest sourced from reference TRBV15 and TRBJ1-2, is DAMVIQNPRYQVTQFGKPVTLSCSQTLNHNVMYWYQQKSSQAPKLLFHYYDKDFNNEADTPDNFQSRRPNTSFCFLDIRSPGLGDTAMYLCATSPKDRAPNYGYTFGSGTRLTVV.

This chain links TRBV28 with TRBJ2-5, with 10 bases fitting TRBD2. CDR1 is MDHEN, CDR2 SYDVKM, per germline. This CDR3 contains 17 residues. Trimming took 5 bases from V and 0 from J; bases not matched to a gene: 9. DNA for the CDR3: TGTGCCAGCAGTCCCGGACTAGCGGAAATGTACCAAGAGACCCAGTACTTC. Translating it yields CASSPGLAEMYQETQYF.

The rearrangement joins TRBV14 to TRBJ1-2; 7 nucleotides agree with TRBD1. V lost 1 base to trimming and J lost 14 bases; unmatched junction nucleotides: 7. CDR1 and CDR2 (germline): SGHDN, FVKESK. This CDR3 is 12 amino acids long. The CDR3 nucleotides are TGTGCCAGCAGCCAAGGACCGACAGGGTCGACCTTC. Translation: CASSQGPTGSTF.

This clone was detected only once. The rearrangement joins TRBV28 to TRBJ2-5, with D possibly matching TRBD2 (5 bases). CDR1 and CDR2 (germline): MDHEN, SYDVKM. The CDR3 totals 14 residues. Trimming took 3 bases from V and 4 from J, leaving 12 bases between them. The CDR3 sequence: CASSFEAGPETQYF. The DNA of the CDR3 is TGTGCCAGCAGTTTCGAGGCGGGCCCAGAGACCCAGTACTTC.

The rearrangement links TRBV28 to TRBJ2-3; 9 positions agree with TRBD2. J was trimmed by 4 bases and V by 2 bases; bases with no gene match: 4. The CDR3 spans 15 residues. Per germline, CDR1 MDHEN and CDR2 SYDVKM. The CDR3 here is CASSLAGGPADTQYF. The CDR3 coding sequence is TGTGCCAGCAGTTTAGCGGGGGGGCCTGCAGATACGCAGTATTTT.

The CDR3 loop reads CASSLEMRTHEQYF. The CDR3 nucleotides are TGCGCCAGCAGCTTGGAAATGCGGACGCACGAGCAGTACTTC. The V call is TRBV5-1, the J call TRBJ2-7, with D uncertain. V lost 0 bases and J lost 5, with 12 bases in between. Germline CDR1 reads SGHRS; CDR2 reads YFSETQ. The CDR3 totals 14 residues.

The chain has TRBV7-8 and TRBJ2-2, with D hard to call. Trimming removed 3 bases from V and 0 bases from J, with 11 bases in between. Germline CDR1 reads SGHVS; CDR2 reads FQNEAQ. CDR3 length: 16 residues. The chain's CDR3 is CASSFYLPANTGELFF. The CDR3 nucleotides read TGTGCCAGCAGCTTCTATCTCCCGGCGAACACCGGGGAGCTGTTTTTT.

The chain has TRBV20-1 and TRBJ2-5, with TRBD2 as a possible D gene (5 bases). The J call is in doubt because the DNA end fits TRBJ2-7 better. There are 11 residues in the CDR3. CDR1 and CDR2 from the germline V gene are DFQATT and SNEGSKA (reference sequence). CDR3: CSARVGVEQYF. The CDR3 DNA reads as TGCAGTGCTAGAGTGGGAGTCGAGCAGTACTTC.

V gene TRBV4-2 combines with J gene TRBJ1-2; D unclear. Germline V gives CDR1 LGHNA, CDR2 YNFKEQ. The CDR3 is 13 amino acids. V was trimmed by 0 bases and J by 5 bases, leaving 7 bases between them. The CDR3 protein is CASSQEVPYGYTF. DNA of the CDR3: TGTGCCAGCAGCCAAGAAGTGCCTTATGGCTACACCTTC.

The chain combines TRBV6-1 with TRBJ2-2, with 11 bases matching TRBD2. V trimming: 4 bases; J trimming: 7 bases; junction bases outside the gene matches: 5. This CDR3 contains 15 residues. In germline, CDR1 is MNHNS, CDR2 SASEGT. The chain's CDR3 is CASSVLAGGDGELFF. The CDR3 DNA is TGTGCCAGCAGTGTCTTAGCGGGGGGGGACGGGGAGCTGTTTTTT.

The rearrangement joins TRBV7-3 to TRBJ2-7; 10 bases fit TRBD1. After removal of 3 bases from V and 5 bases from J, the junction contained 4 bases not matched to a gene. CDR1 and CDR2 (germline): SGHTA, FQGTGA. CDR3 length equals 14 residues. The chain's CDR3 is CASSLTGGADEQYF. The CDR3 DNA is TGTGCCAGCAGCTTGACAGGGGGCGCGGACGAGCAGTACTTC.

The CDR3 spells CASSGSGRNTGELFF. In nucleotides, the CDR3 is TGTGCCAGCAGTGGGAGCGGGCGAAACACCGGGGAGCTGTTTTTT. This chain uses TRBV2 with TRBJ2-2; a possible D gene is TRBD2 (6 bases). V lost 4 bases and J lost 2, with 11 bases in between. CDR1 and CDR2 (germline): SNHLY, FYNNEI. This CDR3 is built from 15 residues.

This chain links TRBV5-4 with TRBJ1-6; weak D call: TRBD1 (5 bases). Germline CDR1 is SGHNT and CDR2 is YYREEE (reference sequence). The germline V and J ends were trimmed by 2 bases and 0 bases, with 12 bases remaining between them. The CDR3 spans 17 residues. The CDR3 DNA is TGTGCCAGCAGCTTCGGGACCGATGTCTCCTATAATTCACCCCTCCACTTT. Encoded protein: CASSFGTDVSYNSPLHF. Full variable domain (missing parts from reference TRBV5-4 and TRBJ1-6): ETGVTQSPTHLIKTRGQQVTLRCSSQSGHNTVSWYQQALGQGPQFIFQYYREEENGRGNFPPRFSGLQFPNYSSELNVNALELDDSALYLCASSFGTDVSYNSPLHFGNGTRLTVT.

The V and J genes are TRBV9 and TRBJ1-4; 7 nucleotides line up with TRBD1. CDR3 length: 13 amino acids. Germline-derived CDR1 and CDR2 are SGDLS and YYNGEE. Trimming removed 4 bases from V and 6 bases from J; junction bases left unmatched: 3. CDR3 loop: CASSKTGDEKLFF. The CDR3 nucleotides read TGTGCCAGCAGCAAAACAGGGGATGAAAAACTGTTTTTT.

The V gene is TRBV5-1, the J gene TRBJ2-7; either TRBD1 or TRBD2 may supply D (5 bases each). With 5 bases removed from V and 2 bases from J, the gap between germline ends came to 14 bases. CDR3 length equals 14 residues. Germline-derived CDR1 and CDR2 are SGHRS and YFSETQ. CDR3 sequence reads: CASSLGDGTYEQYF. In DNA form, the CDR3 reads TGCGCCAGCAGTCTAGGGGACGGGACCTACGAGCAGTACTTC.